The source of this T cell receptor beta chain is a study of CD8 T cells in Susac syndrome. At the level of the study: When blood was drawn, patients with Susac syndrome were on intravenous immunoglobulin alone, on corticosteroids, or therapy-naive.

RNA, at roughly 0.45 to 1 ug, was reverse transcribed with random hexamers. Via MiXCR, TCRdb re-called the immunoSEQ multiplex PCR reads, giving one row per CDR3 protein. The table includes tens of thousands of distinct CDR3 sequences, about 96% detected once. CD8+ and CD4+ blood T cells underwent TCR beta sequencing. Negative isolation was used for CD8+ and CD4+ T cells, and FACS enrichment was applied to TEMRA cells. The CDR3 runs 14 residues. Germline CDR1 and CDR2: MNHEY and SVGEGT. V lost 4 bases to trimming and J lost 8 bases; unmatched junction nucleotides: 5. This TCR derives from a human donor with Susac syndrome. Sequencing was done on a sample of CD8+ T cells from PBMCs. The chain employs TRBV6-2 or TRBV6-3 and TRBJ2-7; 13 positions agree with TRBD2. Written as DNA, the CDR3 is TGTGCCAGCAGTTTAGGACTAGCGGGGGAACAGCAGTACTTC. Translated, it gives CASSLGLAGEQQYF.